This T cell receptor (beta chain) was sequenced during a study of T cell responses to AZD1222 COVID-19 vaccine. Worth noting for this clone: What it binds is not known.

The germline V gene has CDR1 MGHRA and CDR2 YSYEKL. CDR3 length equals 16 residues. V was cut by 0 bases and J by 4 bases, with 14 bases left in between. Using immunoSEQ multiplex PCR, the repertoire was profiled, and TCRdb retains in-frame clones only, with some absent. The sample holds some 140,000 clones, approximately 90% seen once. Study-level points and caveats: With dominance at 160-218 and 743-854, vaccine-associated CD4 TCRs spanned spike. Spike-specific TCR breadth and depth grew following two AZD1222 doses. In the spike-specific TCR repertoire, nearly half reportedly target unmutated variant regions.

This TCR was recovered from an adult in good health. The rearrangement joins TRBV4-1 to TRBJ2-3, with D hard to call. The starting material was peripheral blood, obtained on day 0 of AZD1222 vaccination. For the CDR3, the DNA is TGCGCCAGCAGCCAAGAGTGGGCGGCTGGGGCAGATACGCAGTATTTT. Protein: CASSQEWAAGADTQYF.